This T cell receptor (beta chain) is from a study of T cells in Graves' hyperthyroidism and ophthalmopathy. Study-wide results and limits: Blood samples included most of the expanded thyroid clonotypes exceeding 0.001.

The hyperthyroidism patients had all been newly diagnosed, and their disease duration was under 2 months. Their ages ranged from 18 to 65 years. Exclusion of patients followed from uncontrolled infection, other autoimmune disease, pregnancy or lactation. In its sample, this clonotype was seen once. The antigen remains undetermined. Germline CDR1 MNHNS, CDR2 SASEGT. The CDR3 is 17 amino acids. Trimming removed 5 bases from V and 6 bases from J; junction bases left unmatched: 7. It was RNA transcripts that yielded the amplified TCR beta CDR3 regions. First-round RT-PCR targeting the TCR CDR3 was performed with the HTBI primer set. TCRdb re-derived calls from the multiplex PCR reads in MiXCR, one entry per CDR3 protein. The top ten clones hold more than 30% of a sample with a few hundred thousand distinct CDR3 sequences, approximately 16% of them seen once.

The specimen sequenced was blood. This clonotype originated in a woman between 50 and 59 years old with Graves' hyperthyroidism that later progressed to Graves' ophthalmopathy. V usage is TRBV6-1 and J usage is TRBJ2-2, with 15 bases matching TRBD2. The CDR3 is CASSRGLAGGWAGELFF. CDR3 DNA: TGTGCCAGCAGTCGGGGACTAGCGGGAGGTTGGGCCGGGGAGCTGTTTTTT.